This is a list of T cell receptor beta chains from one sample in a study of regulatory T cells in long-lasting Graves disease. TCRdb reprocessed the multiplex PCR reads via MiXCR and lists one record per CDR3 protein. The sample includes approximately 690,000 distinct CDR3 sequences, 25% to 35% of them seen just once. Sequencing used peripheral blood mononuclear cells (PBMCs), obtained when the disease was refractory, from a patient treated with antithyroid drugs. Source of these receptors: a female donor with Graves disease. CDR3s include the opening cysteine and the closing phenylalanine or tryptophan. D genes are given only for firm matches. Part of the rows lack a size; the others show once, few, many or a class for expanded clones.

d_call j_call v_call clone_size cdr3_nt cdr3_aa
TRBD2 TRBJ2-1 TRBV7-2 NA TGTGCCAGCAGCTTACTAGCGGGAGGGGGAGAGCAGTTCTTC CASSLLAGGGEQFF
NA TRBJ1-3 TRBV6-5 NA TGTGCCAGCAGTTACGTTTCTGGAAACACCATATATTTT CASSYVSGNTIYF
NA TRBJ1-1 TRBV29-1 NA TGCAGCGTTGAAGATCCAGGGACGAACACTGAAGCTTTCTTT CSVEDPGTNTEAFF
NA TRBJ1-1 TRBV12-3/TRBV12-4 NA TGTGCCAGCAGTTTAGCTCGGGACACTGGAGCTTTCTTT CASSLARDTGAFF
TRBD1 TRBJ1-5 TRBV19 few TGTGCCAGTAGTGCGGGACAGAGAAACAATCAGCCCCAGCATTTT CASSAGQRNNQPQHF
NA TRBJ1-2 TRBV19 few TGTGCCAGTAGTACCGGGGGCAGGTGGAACTATGGCTACACCTTC CASSTGGRWNYGYTF
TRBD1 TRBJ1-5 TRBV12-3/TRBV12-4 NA TGTGCCAGCAGTCCGCGGGACAGGGTAAATCAGCCCCAGCATTTT CASSPRDRVNQPQHF
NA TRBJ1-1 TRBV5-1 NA TGCGCCAGCAGCAGCGTCGAGGGGCTCGCTGAAGCTTTCTTT CASSSVEGLAEAFF
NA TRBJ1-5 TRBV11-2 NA TGTGCCAGCAGCTTAGATGGCCAGGGAGGCAATCAGCCCCAGCATTTT CASSLDGQGGNQPQHF
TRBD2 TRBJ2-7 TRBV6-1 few TGTGCCACAGGGGTTATAGCGGGAGGTCCCTACGAGCAGTACTTC CATGVIAGGPYEQYF
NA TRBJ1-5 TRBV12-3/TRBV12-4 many TGTGCCAGCAGTTTTATACAGTTACCTTATAGCAATCAGCCCCAGCATTTT CASSFIQLPYSNQPQHF
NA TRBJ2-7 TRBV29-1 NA TGCAGCGTTGATCCCGACTGGACTGGCGAGCAGTACTTC CSVDPDWTGEQYF
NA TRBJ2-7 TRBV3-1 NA TGTGCCAGCAGCCGGTCGGGGAACTCCTACGAGCAGTACTTC CASSRSGNSYEQYF
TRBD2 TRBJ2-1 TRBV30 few TGTGCCCTCGGCCGGGAGGGCTTTTCCTACAATGAGCAGTTCTTC CALGREGFSYNEQFF
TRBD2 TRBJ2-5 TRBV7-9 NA TGTGCCAGCAGGCTAGCGGATCCCCAAGAGACCCAGTACTTC CASRLADPQETQYF
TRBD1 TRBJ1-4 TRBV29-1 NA TGCAGCGTGACTCCCGGGACAGGGAAAGAAAAACTGTTTTTT CSVTPGTGKEKLFF
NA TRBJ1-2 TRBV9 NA TGTGCCAGCAGCCAACAATCGAGGTATGGCTACACCTTC CASSQQSRYGYTF
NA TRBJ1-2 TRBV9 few TGTGCCAGCAGCGTAGGCAGTTCGTTCCTCCCTGATGGCTACACCTTC CASSVGSSFLPDGYTF
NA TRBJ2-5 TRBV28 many TGTGCCACTTATACCGGGACTGAGGGAAAGACCCAGTACTTC CATYTGTEGKTQYF
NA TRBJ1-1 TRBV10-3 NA TGTGCCATCACCTCAGGGTTGGGAGACACTGAAGCTTCCTTT CAITSGLGDTEASF
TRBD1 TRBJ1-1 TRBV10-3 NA TGTGCCATCACAGACGGCAGGGGGAAGGTGGCTTTCTTT CAITDGRGKVAFF
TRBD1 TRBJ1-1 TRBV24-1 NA TGTGCCACCAGATTCGGACAGGGGACTGAAGCTTTCTTT CATRFGQGTEAFF
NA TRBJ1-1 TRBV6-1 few NA CATVADLNTEAFF
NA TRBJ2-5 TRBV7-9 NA TGTGCCAGCAGCTTAGCGCTGAAGACGTTTCAAGAGACCCAGTACTTC CASSLALKTFQETQYF
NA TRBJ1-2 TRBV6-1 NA TGTGCCAGCAGTGCCTCGAACAGGGCAGATAACTATGGCTACACCTTC CASSASNRADNYGYTF
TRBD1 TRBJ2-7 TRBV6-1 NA TGTGCCAGCAGTGATCCCGGGACAGGGTTGACCGAGCAGTACTTC CASSDPGTGLTEQYF
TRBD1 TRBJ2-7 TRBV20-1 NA TGCAGTGCTCCGGATAACAGGGGTAGCTCCTACGAGCAGTACTTC CSAPDNRGSSYEQYF
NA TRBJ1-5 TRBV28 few TGTGCCAGCAGTTTACGTTCGGGGGTAGGCAATCAGCCCCAGCATTTT CASSLRSGVGNQPQHF
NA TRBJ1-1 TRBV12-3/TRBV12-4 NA TGTGCCAGCAGTTTGGGGGGGCGGGGAGGTGGGAAAGCTTTCTTT CASSLGGRGGGKAFF
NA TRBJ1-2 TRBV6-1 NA TGTGCCAGCAGTGCCGGACAGATCCCCTATGGCTACACCTTC CASSAGQIPYGYTF
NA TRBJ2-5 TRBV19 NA TGTGCCAGTAGTCGGGACGGACCTTTCGGGACCCGGTACTTC CASSRDGPFGTRYF
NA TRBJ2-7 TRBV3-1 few TGTGCCAGCAGCAAAAACCCAACCTACGAGCAGTACTTC CASSKNPTYEQYF
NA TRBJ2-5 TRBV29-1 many TGCAGCGTTGGAGAGACCCAGTACTTC CSVGETQYF
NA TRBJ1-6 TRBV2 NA TGTGCCAGCAGTGAAGAGCTAGCCGAGCGGGCAGGGGATTGGAGAAATTCACCCCTCCACTTT CASSEELAERAGDWRNSPLHF
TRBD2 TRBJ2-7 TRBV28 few TGTGCCAGCAGTTACTCGCGACTAGCGGGAGCCCACGAGCAGTACTTC CASSYSRLAGAHEQYF
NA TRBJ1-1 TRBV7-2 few TGTGCCAGCAGCCCGGACTATATGAACACTGAAGCTTTCTTT CASSPDYMNTEAFF
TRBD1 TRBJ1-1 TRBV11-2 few TGTGCCAGCAGCTTAGGGACAGGGTCTGGGACTGAAGCTTTCTTT CASSLGTGSGTEAFF
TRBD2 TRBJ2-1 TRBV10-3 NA TGTGCCATCAGTGACCAGCGGGAAGCCTACAATGAGCAGTTCTTC CAISDQREAYNEQFF
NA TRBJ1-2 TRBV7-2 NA TGTGCCAGCAGCTTAGCGCAGGACGTCTATGGCTACACCTTC CASSLAQDVYGYTF
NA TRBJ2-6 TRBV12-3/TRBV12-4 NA TGTGCCAGCAGTTTAGCCTCACCCCAGGGGGCCAACGTCCTGACTTTC CASSLASPQGANVLTF
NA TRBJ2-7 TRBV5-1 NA TGCGCCAGCAGCTTGGTTTCGCGGACCTCCTACGAGCAGTACTTC CASSLVSRTSYEQYF